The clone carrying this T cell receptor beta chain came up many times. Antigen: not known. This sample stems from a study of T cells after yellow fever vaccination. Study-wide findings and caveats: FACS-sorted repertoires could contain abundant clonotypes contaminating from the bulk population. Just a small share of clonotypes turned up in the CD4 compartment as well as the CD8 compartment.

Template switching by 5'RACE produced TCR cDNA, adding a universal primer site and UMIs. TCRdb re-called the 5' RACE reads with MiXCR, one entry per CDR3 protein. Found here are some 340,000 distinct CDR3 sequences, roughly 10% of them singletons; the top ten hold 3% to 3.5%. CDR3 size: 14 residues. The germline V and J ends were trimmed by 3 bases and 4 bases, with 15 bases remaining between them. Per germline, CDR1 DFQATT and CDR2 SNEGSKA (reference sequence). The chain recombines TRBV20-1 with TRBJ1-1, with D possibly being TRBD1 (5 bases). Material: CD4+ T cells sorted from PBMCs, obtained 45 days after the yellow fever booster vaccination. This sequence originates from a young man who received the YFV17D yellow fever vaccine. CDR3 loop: CSASGAGGFTEAFF. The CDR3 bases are TGCAGTGCTAGTGGGGCTGGGGGATTCACTGAAGCTTTCTTT.